Listed below are T cell receptor beta chains from one sample, sequenced in a study of T cell clonotyping in hematopoietic cell transplantation. This table comes from immunoSEQ multiplex PCR, and its TCRdb copy is limited to in-frame clones, with some not included. The sample holds roughly 11,000 clones, roughly 87% seen once. The sequencing sample was made of peripheral blood mononuclear cells. The receptor source for this set is a human donor who either received an allogeneic hematopoietic cell transplant for a myeloid malignancy or was a related donor (not recorded which). Some clones in this sample may be carry-over from other donors' samples. Both conserved end residues are part of each CDR3. The D gene is left open where the match is weak. Size tells how often a clone was seen (once, few, many) or the class of an expanded clone, and some rows leave it out.

size: .
D: TRBD1
V: TRBV7-8
J: TRBJ1-1
CDR3: CASSRTGGTEAFF
DNA: TGTGCCAGCAGCCGGACAGGGGGCACTGAAGCTTTCTTT

size: once
D: .
V: TRBV7-3
J: TRBJ2-1
CDR3: CASSLTGRKGQGEQFF
DNA: TGTGCCAGCAGCTTAACCGGCCGAAAGGGGCAGGGTGAGCAGTTCTTC

size: .
D: TRBD2
V: TRBV7-7
J: TRBJ2-1
CDR3: CARLPTSSGYNEQFF
DNA: TGTGCTAGGTTACCAACCTCTAGCGGATACAATGAGCAGTTCTTC

size: .
D: .
V: TRBV6-5
J: TRBJ1-5
CDR3: CASSSQGHNNQPQHF
DNA: TGTGCCAGCAGCTCCCAAGGACACAACAATCAGCCCCAGCATTTT

size: .
D: .
V: TRBV5-1
J: TRBJ1-4
CDR3: CASSLGATNEKLFF
DNA: TGCGCCAGCAGCTTGGGAGCAACTAATGAAAAACTGTTTTTT

size: .
D: .
V: TRBV5-1
J: TRBJ1-3
CDR3: CASSLAGSNSGNTIYF
DNA: TGCGCCAGCAGCTTGGCCGGCTCAAACTCTGGAAACACCATATATTTT

size: .
D: .
V: TRBV27
J: TRBJ2-1
CDR3: CASTPLSRSYNEQFF
DNA: TGTGCCAGCACTCCCCTTTCGCGCTCCTACAATGAGCAGTTCTTC

size: .
D: .
V: TRBV7-9
J: TRBJ2-6
CDR3: CASSLWGASGANVLTF
DNA: TGTGCCAGCAGCTTGTGGGGGGCCTCTGGGGCCAACGTCCTGACTTTC

size: .
D: .
V: TRBV10-3
J: TRBJ2-7
CDR3: CAISRGRYEQYF
DNA: TGTGCCATCAGTAGGGGTCGATACGAGCAGTACTTC

size: .
D: TRBD1
V: TRBV7-9
J: TRBJ2-7
CDR3: CASSSSAQGKRSYEQYF
DNA: TGTGCCAGCAGCTCCTCCGCACAGGGGAAAAGGTCCTACGAGCAGTACTTC

size: .
D: .
V: TRBV10-3
J: TRBJ1-6
CDR3: CAISERTASNSPLHF
DNA: TGTGCCATCAGTGAGAGGACAGCCTCTAATTCACCCCTCCACTTT

size: .
D: TRBD1
V: TRBV7-9
J: TRBJ2-7
CDR3: CASSPRGQEDEQYF
DNA: TGTGCCAGCAGCCCAAGGGGACAGGAAGACGAGCAGTACTTC

size: .
D: TRBD2
V: TRBV9
J: TRBJ2-3
CDR3: CASSDGLAVHTDTQYF
DNA: TGTGCCAGCAGCGATGGACTAGCGGTCCACACAGATACGCAGTATTTT

size: .
D: .
V: TRBV6-5
J: TRBJ1-6
CDR3: CASSYPGDYSPLHF
DNA: TGTGCCAGCAGTTATCCAGGGGATTACTCACCCCTCCACTTT

size: .
D: .
V: TRBV25-1
J: TRBJ2-5
CDR3: CASSELGGRAQYF
DNA: TGTGCCAGCAGTGAACTGGGGGGTCGTGCCCAGTACTTC

size: once
D: TRBD1
V: TRBV11-1
J: TRBJ1-6
CDR3: CASSRGTGGNSPLHF
DNA: TGTGCCAGCAGCCGGGGTACAGGGGGCAATTCACCCCTCCACTTT

size: .
D: TRBD1
V: TRBV6-5
J: TRBJ2-7
CDR3: CASTGTGFSYEQYF
DNA: TGTGCCAGCACCGGGACAGGGTTTTCCTACGAGCAGTACTTC

size: .
D: .
V: TRBV19
J: TRBJ2-6
CDR3: CASSQGPGANVLTF
DNA: TGTGCCAGTAGTCAGGGTCCGGGGGCCAACGTCCTGACTTTC

size: .
D: TRBD2
V: TRBV29-1
J: TRBJ2-5
CDR3: CSVERGIETQYF
DNA: TGCAGCGTTGAGCGGGGGATCGAGACCCAGTACTTC

size: .
D: .
V: TRBV27
J: TRBJ1-2
CDR3: CASSGTGFPLGYTF
DNA: TGTGCCAGCAGCGGAACAGGGTTCCCCCTTGGCTACACCTTC

size: .
D: .
V: TRBV19
J: TRBJ1-6
CDR3: CASSLPTSSYNSPLHF
DNA: TGTGCCAGTAGTCTCCCCACTAGCTCCTATAATTCACCCCTCCACTTT

size: .
D: TRBD2
V: TRBV6-5
J: TRBJ2-7
CDR3: CASSYERGESYEQYF
DNA: TGTGCCAGCAGTTATGAGCGGGGGGAATCCTACGAGCAGTACTTC

size: .
D: .
V: TRBV5-4
J: TRBJ2-1
CDR3: CASSLELEHQQQFF
DNA: TGTGCCAGCAGCTTGGAACTAGAGCACCAACAGCAGTTCTTC

size: .
D: .
V: TRBV27
J: TRBJ1-5
CDR3: CATRGGNQPQHF
DNA: TGTGCCACCCGGGGGGGGAACCAGCCCCAGCATTTT

size: .
D: .
V: TRBV4-3
J: TRBJ2-3
CDR3: CASSQDTVGYTDTQYF
DNA: TGCGCCAGCAGCCAAGATACGGTGGGGTACACAGATACGCAGTATTTT

size: .
D: TRBD2
V: TRBV6-5
J: TRBJ2-1
CDR3: CASSYSGLAGEFF
DNA: TGTGCCAGCAGTTACTCGGGACTAGCGGGGGAGTTCTTC

size: .
D: TRBD1
V: TRBV5-1
J: TRBJ2-7
CDR3: CASSDRTGGKEQYF
DNA: TGCGCCAGCAGTGATAGGACAGGGGGTAAAGAGCAGTACTTC

size: .
D: .
V: TRBV7-9
J: TRBJ1-2
CDR3: CASSLDRGYTF
DNA: TGTGCCAGCAGCTTAGACCGGGGCTACACCTTC

size: .
D: TRBD1
V: TRBV7-6
J: TRBJ1-1
CDR3: CASSPRTGLNTEAFF
DNA: TGTGCCAGCAGCCCACGGACAGGGTTGAACACTGAAGCTTTCTTT

size: .
D: TRBD1
V: TRBV11-3
J: TRBJ2-1
CDR3: CASSPSGTGTNEQFF
DNA: TGTGCCAGCAGCCCAAGTGGGACAGGGACCAATGAGCAGTTCTTC

size: .
D: .
V: TRBV5-1
J: TRBJ1-1
CDR3: CASSLIVGRGTEAFF
DNA: TGCGCCAGCAGCTTGATCGTCGGGAGGGGTACTGAAGCTTTCTTT

size: .
D: .
V: TRBV4-3
J: TRBJ1-1
CDR3: CASSQVSVNTEAFF
DNA: TGCGCCAGCAGCCAAGTTTCAGTGAACACTGAAGCTTTCTTT

size: .
D: .
V: TRBV2
J: TRBJ2-7
CDR3: CASSWQQERSYEQYF
DNA: TGTGCCAGCAGCTGGCAGCAGGAACGCTCCTACGAGCAGTACTTC

size: .
D: .
V: TRBV9
J: TRBJ1-5
CDR3: CASSVDAGRQPQHF
DNA: TGTGCCAGCAGCGTAGACGCGGGGCGGCAGCCCCAGCATTTT

size: .
D: .
V: TRBV7-2
J: TRBJ2-4
CDR3: CASSPGGERGPKNIQYF
DNA: TGTGCCAGCAGTCCAGGGGGGGAGCGGGGCCCCAAAAACATTCAGTACTTC

size: .
D: TRBD1
V: TRBV15
J: TRBJ2-7
CDR3: CATSIAQGQGSHEQYF
DNA: TGTGCCACCAGCATCGCCCAGGGACAGGGGTCCCACGAGCAGTACTTC

size: .
D: TRBD1
V: TRBV13
J: TRBJ1-2
CDR3: CASSSRTGQWSSFGYTF
DNA: TGTGCCAGCAGCTCTAGAACGGGACAGTGGTCCTCCTTTGGCTACACCTTC

size: .
D: .
V: TRBV11-2
J: TRBJ1-1
CDR3: CASSLWTSGTEAFF
DNA: TGTGCCAGCAGCTTGTGGACATCCGGCACTGAAGCTTTCTTT

size: .
D: .
V: TRBV11-1
J: TRBJ2-7
CDR3: CASSPVGLYEQYF
DNA: TGTGCCAGCAGCCCGGTGGGGTTGTACGAGCAGTACTTC

size: once
D: .
V: TRBV4-1
J: TRBJ1-2
CDR3: CASSPSDGPSRGYTF
DNA: TGCGCCAGCAGCCCTTCCGACGGGCCATCGCGGGGCTACACCTTC

size: .
D: TRBD1
V: TRBV13
J: TRBJ1-2
CDR3: CASSQPGQGAGGYTF
DNA: TGTGCCAGCAGCCAACCGGGACAGGGGGCGGGGGGCTACACCTTC

size: .
D: .
V: TRBV14
J: TRBJ2-7
CDR3: CASSQTYEQYF
DNA: TGTGCCAGCAGCCAAACCTACGAGCAGTACTTC

size: .
D: TRBD1
V: TRBV7-2
J: TRBJ2-2
CDR3: CASSLGDRIFANTGELFF
DNA: TGTGCCAGCAGCTTAGGGGACAGGATTTTCGCGAACACCGGGGAGCTGTTTTTT

size: .
D: .
V: TRBV19
J: TRBJ1-6
CDR3: CASRTEGPGNSPLHF
DNA: TGTGCCAGTAGGACGGAAGGGCCTGGGAATTCACCCCTCCACTTT

size: .
D: .
V: TRBV7-9
J: TRBJ1-6
CDR3: CASSPQGTDNSPLHF
DNA: TGTGCCAGCAGCCCCCAGGGGACGGATAATTCACCCCTCCACTTT

size: .
D: .
V: TRBV21-1
J: TRBJ1-6
CDR3: CASSKKQGSDSPLHF
DNA: TGTGCCAGCAGCAAAAAACAGGGTTCTGATTCACCCCTCCACTTT

size: .
D: .
V: TRBV9
J: TRBJ1-5
CDR3: CASSVWDSNQPQHF
DNA: TGTGCCAGCAGCGTATGGGATAGCAATCAGCCCCAGCATTTT

size: .
D: .
V: TRBV4-3
J: TRBJ2-5
CDR3: CASSQDQGIETQYF
DNA: TGCGCCAGCAGCCAAGATCAGGGAATAGAGACCCAGTACTTC

size: .
D: TRBD1
V: TRBV7-8
J: TRBJ2-7
CDR3: CASSLEDRVDEQYF
DNA: TGTGCCAGCAGCTTGGAGGACAGGGTCGACGAGCAGTACTTC